This TCR beta chain was documented in a study of cytomegalovirus exposure and HLA in healthy donors. General study results and limits: Likely technical artifact: a cluster of highly shared sequence variants. Presence/absence analyses assumed roughly uniform sequencing depth across donors, which may not hold. Within an earlier analysis, most TCR beta V segments proved productive either about 90% or about 30% of the time.

In the case of this clone: No antigen is known for it.

Germline CDR1 LNHDA, CDR2 SQIVND (reference sequence). J was trimmed by 5 bases and V by 4 bases; bases with no gene match: 3. The CDR3 totals 14 residues. The primer mix had 60 Vbeta and 13 Jbeta primers. The data were produced by immunoSEQ multiplex PCR, yet TCRdb's version contains in-frame clones alone and is incomplete. Of 150,000 to 200,000 clones detected, around 83% appear once; the ten largest clones hold roughly 1.5%. The receptor's source is a man between 45 and 60 years old in good health and CMV-seronegative. Specimen: PBMCs. The rearrangement uses TRBV19 and TRBJ2-5; 11 bases agree with TRBD2. CDR3 region: CASSTSGRKETQYF. CDR3 in DNA: TGTGCCAGTAGTACTAGCGGGAGGAAGGAGACCCAGTACTTC.